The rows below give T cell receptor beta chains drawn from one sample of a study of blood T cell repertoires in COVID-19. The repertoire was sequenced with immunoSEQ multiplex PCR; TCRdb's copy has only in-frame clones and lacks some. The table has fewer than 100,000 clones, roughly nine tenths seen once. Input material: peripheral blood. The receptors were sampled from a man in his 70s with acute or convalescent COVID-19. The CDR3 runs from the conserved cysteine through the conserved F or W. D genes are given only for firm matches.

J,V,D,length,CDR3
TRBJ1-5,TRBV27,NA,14,CASSLGPSRQPQHF
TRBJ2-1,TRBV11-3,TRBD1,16,CASSLEDRGLGDEQFF
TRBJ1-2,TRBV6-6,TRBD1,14,CASSYDGQGWGYTF
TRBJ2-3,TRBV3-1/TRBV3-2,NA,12,CASSQRQDTQYF
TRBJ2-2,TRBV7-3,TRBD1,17,CASSSVPGQGIPGELFF
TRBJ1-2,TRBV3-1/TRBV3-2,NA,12,CASRDFSDIYTF
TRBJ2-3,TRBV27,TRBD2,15,CASSSSGHSTDTQYF
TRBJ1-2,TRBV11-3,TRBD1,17,CASSLDLNRGDFRGYTF
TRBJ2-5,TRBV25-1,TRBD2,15,CASSELAGGQETQYF
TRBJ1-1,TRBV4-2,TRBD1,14,CASSQERGHTEAFF
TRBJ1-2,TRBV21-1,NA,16,CASSKTPRTGTNGYTF
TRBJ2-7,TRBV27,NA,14,CASSIYRESYEQYF
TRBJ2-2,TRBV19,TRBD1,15,CASSTTGANTGELFF